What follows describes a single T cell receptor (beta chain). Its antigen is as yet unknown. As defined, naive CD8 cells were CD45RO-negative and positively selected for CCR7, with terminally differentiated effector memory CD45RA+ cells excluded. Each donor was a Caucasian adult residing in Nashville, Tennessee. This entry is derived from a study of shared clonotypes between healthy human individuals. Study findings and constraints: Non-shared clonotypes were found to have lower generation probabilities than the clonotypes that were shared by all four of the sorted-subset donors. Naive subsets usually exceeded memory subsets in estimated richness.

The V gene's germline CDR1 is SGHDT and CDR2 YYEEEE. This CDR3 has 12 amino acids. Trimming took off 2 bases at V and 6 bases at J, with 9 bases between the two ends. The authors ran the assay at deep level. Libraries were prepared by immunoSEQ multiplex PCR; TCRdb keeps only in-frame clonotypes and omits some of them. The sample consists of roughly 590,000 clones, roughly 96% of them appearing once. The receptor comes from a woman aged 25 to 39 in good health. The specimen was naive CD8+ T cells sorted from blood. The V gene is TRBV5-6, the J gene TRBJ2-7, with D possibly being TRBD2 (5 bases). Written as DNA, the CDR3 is TGTGCCAGCAGCTTAGGAACTAGCGAGCAGTACTTC. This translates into CASSLGTSEQYF.